The clone carrying this TCR beta chain was recorded many times. Its antigen is as yet unknown. Using RNA transcripts, the TCR beta CDR3 regions were amplified. HTBI primers were employed in first-round RT-PCR, then a second-round multiplex PCR followed. One entry per CDR3 protein, called by TCRdb with MiXCR from the multiplex PCR reads. The data show about 550,000 distinct CDR3 sequences, with about 35% seen just once and 3.5% to 4.5% held by the top ten. This sample was taken from a study of Graves' ophthalmopathy and Graves' hyperthyroidism. Germline CDR1 ENHRY, CDR2 SYGVKD. This CDR3 comprises 14 residues. Trimming took 10 bases from V and 0 from J; bases not matched to a gene: 5. The study's findings and limits: Clonotypes were expanded in thyroid at above 0.001 frequency, and most also appeared in blood.

The TCR comes from an adult man with Graves' hyperthyroidism. The J gene is TRBJ2-7, the V gene TRBV10-3; 11 positions match TRBD2. The sample comprised peripheral blood or thyroid tissue (not recorded which). The CDR3 loop reads CATSSGRSSYEQYF. In DNA, the CDR3 is TGTGCCACATCTAGCGGGAGGTCCTCCTACGAGCAGTACTTC.